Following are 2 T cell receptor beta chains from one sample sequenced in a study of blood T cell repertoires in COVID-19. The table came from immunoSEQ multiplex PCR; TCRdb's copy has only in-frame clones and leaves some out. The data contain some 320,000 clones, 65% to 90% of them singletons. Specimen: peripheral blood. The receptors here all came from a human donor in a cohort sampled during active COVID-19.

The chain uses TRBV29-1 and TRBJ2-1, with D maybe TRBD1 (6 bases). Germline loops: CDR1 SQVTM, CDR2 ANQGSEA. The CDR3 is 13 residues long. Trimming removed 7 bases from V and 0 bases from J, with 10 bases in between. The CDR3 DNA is TGCAGCGCTGGGACAAACTCCTACAATGAGCAGTTCTTC. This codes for CSAGTNSYNEQFF.

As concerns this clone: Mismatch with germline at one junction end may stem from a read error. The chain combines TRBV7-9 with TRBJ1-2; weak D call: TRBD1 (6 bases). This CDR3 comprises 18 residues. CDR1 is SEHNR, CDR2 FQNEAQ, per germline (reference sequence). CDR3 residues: CASILAGAGAVSNYGYTF. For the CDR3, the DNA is TGTGCCAGCATCTTAGCCGGGGCAGGGGCTGTGAGTAACTATGGCTACACCTTC.